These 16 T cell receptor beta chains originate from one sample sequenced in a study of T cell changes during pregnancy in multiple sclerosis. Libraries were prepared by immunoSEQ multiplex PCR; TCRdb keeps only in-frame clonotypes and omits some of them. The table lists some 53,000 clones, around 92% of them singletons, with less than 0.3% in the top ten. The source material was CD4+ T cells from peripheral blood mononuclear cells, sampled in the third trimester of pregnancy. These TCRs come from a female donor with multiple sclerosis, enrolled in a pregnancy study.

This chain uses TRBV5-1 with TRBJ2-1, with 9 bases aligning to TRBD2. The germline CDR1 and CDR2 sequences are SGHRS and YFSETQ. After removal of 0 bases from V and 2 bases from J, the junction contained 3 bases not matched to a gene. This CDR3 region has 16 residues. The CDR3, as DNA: TGCGCCAGCAGCTTGGATAGGACTAGCGCCTACAATGAGCAGTTCTTC. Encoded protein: CASSLDRTSAYNEQFF.

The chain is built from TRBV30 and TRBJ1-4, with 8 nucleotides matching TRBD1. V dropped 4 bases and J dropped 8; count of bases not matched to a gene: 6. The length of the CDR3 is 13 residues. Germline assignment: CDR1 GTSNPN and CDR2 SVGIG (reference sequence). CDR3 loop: CAWTGTGGEKLFF. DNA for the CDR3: TGTGCCTGGACGGGGACAGGAGGCGAAAAACTGTTTTTT.

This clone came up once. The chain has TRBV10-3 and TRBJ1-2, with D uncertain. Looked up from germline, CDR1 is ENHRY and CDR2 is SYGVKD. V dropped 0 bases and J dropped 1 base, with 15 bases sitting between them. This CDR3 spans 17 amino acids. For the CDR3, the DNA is TGTGCCATCAGTGAGTCAGGTTTACAGACGGTTAACTATGGCTACACCTTC. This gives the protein CAISESGLQTVNYGYTF.

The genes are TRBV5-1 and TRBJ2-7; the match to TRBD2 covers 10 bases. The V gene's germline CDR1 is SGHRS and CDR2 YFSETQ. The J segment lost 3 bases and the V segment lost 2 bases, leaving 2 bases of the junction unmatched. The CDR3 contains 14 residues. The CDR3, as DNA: TGCGCCAGCAGCTTCACTAGCGGGATCTACGAGCAGTACTTC. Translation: CASSFTSGIYEQYF.

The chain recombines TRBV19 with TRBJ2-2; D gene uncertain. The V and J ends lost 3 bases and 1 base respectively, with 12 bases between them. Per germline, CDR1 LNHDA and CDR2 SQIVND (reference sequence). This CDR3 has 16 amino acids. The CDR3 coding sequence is TGTGCCAGTAGTATCGCTGGCGGTATGAACACCGGGGAGCTGTTTTTT. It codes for CASSIAGGMNTGELFF.

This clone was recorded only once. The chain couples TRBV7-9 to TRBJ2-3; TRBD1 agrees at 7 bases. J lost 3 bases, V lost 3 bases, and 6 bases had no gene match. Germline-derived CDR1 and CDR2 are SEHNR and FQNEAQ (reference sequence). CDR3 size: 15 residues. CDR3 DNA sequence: TGTGCCAGCAGCTTGGGACAGCACTCGACAGATACGCAGTATTTT. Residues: CASSLGQHSTDTQYF.

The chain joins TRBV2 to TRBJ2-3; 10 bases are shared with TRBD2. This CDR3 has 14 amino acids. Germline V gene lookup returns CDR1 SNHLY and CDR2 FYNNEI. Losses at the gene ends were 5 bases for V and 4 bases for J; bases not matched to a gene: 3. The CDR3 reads CASSPGTSADTQYF. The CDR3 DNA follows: TGTGCCAGCAGTCCCGGGACTAGCGCAGATACGCAGTATTTT.

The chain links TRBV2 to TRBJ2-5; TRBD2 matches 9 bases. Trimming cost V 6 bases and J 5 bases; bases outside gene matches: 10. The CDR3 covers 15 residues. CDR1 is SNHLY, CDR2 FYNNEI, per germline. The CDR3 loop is CASSLAGISGETQYF. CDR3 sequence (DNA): TGTGCCAGCAGCCTAGCGGGGATTTCTGGGGAGACCCAGTACTTC.

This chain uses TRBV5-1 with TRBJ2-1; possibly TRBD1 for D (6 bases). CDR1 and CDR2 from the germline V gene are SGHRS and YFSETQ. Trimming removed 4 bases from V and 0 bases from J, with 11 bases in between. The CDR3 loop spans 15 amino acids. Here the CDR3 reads CASSITGSSYNEQFF. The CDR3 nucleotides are TGCGCCAGCAGCATTACAGGGAGCTCCTACAATGAGCAGTTCTTC.

CDR3 sequence (DNA): TGTGCCAGCAGCTTATCCACCCTACTCCATGAGCAGTTCTTC. Its protein is CASSLSTLLHEQFF. This chain joins TRBV7-2 and TRBJ2-1; D gene ambiguous. This CDR3 has 14 residues. The germline V gene encodes CDR1 SGHTA and CDR2 FQGNSA. V lost 2 bases, J lost 8 bases, and 13 bases lay in between.

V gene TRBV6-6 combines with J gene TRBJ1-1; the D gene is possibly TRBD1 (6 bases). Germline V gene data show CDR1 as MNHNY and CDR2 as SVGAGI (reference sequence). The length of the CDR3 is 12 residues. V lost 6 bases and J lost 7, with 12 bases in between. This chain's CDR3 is CASSLGTFEAFF. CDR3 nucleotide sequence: TGTGCCAGCAGCTTAGGGACATTTGAAGCTTTCTTT.

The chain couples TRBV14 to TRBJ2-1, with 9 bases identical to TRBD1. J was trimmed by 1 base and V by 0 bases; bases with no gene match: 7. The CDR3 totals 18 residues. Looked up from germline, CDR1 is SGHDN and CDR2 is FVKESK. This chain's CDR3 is CASSQDRGGQGSYNEQFF. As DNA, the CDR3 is TGTGCCAGCAGCCAAGATCGTGGGGGACAGGGATCCTACAATGAGCAGTTCTTC.

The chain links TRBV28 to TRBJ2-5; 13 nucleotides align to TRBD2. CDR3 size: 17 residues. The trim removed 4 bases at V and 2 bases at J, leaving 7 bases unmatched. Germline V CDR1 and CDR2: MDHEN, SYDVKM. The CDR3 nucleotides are TGTGCCAGCAGTTCAGGACTAGCGGGAGTACTTCAAGAGACCCAGTACTTC. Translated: CASSSGLAGVLQETQYF.

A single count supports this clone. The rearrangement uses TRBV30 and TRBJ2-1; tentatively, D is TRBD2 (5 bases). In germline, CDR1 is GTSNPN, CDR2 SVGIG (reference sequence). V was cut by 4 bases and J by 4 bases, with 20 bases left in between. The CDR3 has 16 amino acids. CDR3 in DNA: TGTGCCTGGATCTGCCTGGGTAGCGAGTGTTACAATGAGCAGTTCTTC. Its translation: CAWICLGSECYNEQFF.

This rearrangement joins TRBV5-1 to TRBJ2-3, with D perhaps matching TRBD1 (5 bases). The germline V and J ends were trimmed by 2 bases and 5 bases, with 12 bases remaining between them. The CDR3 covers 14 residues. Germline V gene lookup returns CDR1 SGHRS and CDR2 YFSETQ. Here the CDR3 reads CASSFRVGEDTQYF. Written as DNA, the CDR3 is TGCGCCAGCAGCTTCCGGGTAGGGGAAGATACGCAGTATTTT.

The CDR3 DNA reads TGTGCCAGCAGCTTAGGCCGGGAAGGAAGGTACATTCAGTACTTC. This translates into CASSLGREGRYIQYF. The chain has TRBV7-8 and TRBJ2-4, with D tentatively TRBD2 (5 bases). The CDR3 is 15 residues long. Deletions cut 1 base from V and 8 bases from J, with 15 bases between. CDR1 is SGHVS and CDR2 is FQNEAQ in the germline V gene. Together with reference TRBV7-8 and TRBJ2-4, the CDR3 gives the full variable domain: GAGVSQSPRYKVAKRGQDVALRCDPISGHVSLFWYQQALGQGPEFLTYFQNEAQLDKSGLPSDRFFAERPEGSVSTLKIQRTQQEDSAVYLCASSLGREGRYIQYFGAGTRLSVL.